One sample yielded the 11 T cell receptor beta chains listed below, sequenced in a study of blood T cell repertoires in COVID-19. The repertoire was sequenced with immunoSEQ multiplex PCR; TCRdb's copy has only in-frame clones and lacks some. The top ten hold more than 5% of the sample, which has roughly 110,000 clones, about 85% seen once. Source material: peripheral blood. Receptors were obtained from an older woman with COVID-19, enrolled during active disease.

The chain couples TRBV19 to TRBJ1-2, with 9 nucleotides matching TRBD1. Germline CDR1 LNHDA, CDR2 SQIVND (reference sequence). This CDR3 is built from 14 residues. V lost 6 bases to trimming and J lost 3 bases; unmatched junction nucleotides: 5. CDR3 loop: CASRVTGGYYGYTF. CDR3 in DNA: TGTGCCAGTAGAGTGACAGGGGGATACTATGGCTACACCTTC.

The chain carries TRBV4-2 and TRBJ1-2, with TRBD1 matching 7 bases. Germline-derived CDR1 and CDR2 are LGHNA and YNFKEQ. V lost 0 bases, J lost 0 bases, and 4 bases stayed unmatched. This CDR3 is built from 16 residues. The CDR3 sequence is CASSQEEGAPNYGYTF. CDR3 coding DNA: TGTGCCAGCAGCCAAGAGGAGGGGGCCCCTAACTATGGCTACACCTTC.

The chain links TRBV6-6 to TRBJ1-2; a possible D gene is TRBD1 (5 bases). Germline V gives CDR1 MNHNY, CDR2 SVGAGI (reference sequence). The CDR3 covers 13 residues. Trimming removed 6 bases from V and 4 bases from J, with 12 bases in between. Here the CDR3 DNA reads TGTGCCAGCAGCTCAGGTCAGGGCTATGGCTACACCTTC. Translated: CASSSGQGYGYTF.

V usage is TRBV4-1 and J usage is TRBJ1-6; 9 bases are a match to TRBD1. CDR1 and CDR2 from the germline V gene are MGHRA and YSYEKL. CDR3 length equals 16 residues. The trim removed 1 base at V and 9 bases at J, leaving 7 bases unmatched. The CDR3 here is CASSQGGTGIVSPLHF. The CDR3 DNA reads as TGCGCCAGCAGCCAAGGAGGGACAGGGATTGTTTCACCCCTCCACTTT.

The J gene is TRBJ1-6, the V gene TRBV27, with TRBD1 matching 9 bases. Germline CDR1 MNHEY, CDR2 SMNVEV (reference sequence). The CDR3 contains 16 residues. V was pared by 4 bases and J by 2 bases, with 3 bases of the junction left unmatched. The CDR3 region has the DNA TGTGCCAGCAGTTCGACAGGGGGAACCTATAATTCACCCCTCCACTTT. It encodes CASSSTGGTYNSPLHF.

In DNA, the CDR3 is TGTGCCAGCAGCTTGAAAACCGGGACAGGGATTCTCACAGATACGCAGTATTTT. Amino acid sequence: CASSLKTGTGILTDTQYF. V usage is TRBV11-2 and J usage is TRBJ2-3; 9 bases align to TRBD1. Trimming took 3 bases from V and 2 from J; bases not matched to a gene: 12. Germline V lookup: CDR1 SGHAT, CDR2 FQNNGV. This CDR3 is 18 amino acids long.

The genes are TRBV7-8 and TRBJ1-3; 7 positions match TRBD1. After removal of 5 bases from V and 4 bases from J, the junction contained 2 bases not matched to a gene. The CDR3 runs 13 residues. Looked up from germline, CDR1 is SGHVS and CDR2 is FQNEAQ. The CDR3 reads CASSRTGGNTIYF. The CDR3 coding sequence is TGTGCCAGCAGCAGGACAGGAGGAAACACCATATATTTT.

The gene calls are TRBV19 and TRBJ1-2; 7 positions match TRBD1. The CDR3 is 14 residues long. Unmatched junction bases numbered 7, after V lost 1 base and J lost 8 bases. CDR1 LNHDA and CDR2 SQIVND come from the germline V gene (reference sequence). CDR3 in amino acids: CASSIGDSLRGYTF. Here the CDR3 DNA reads TGTGCCAGTAGTATAGGGGACAGCTTAAGAGGCTACACCTTC.

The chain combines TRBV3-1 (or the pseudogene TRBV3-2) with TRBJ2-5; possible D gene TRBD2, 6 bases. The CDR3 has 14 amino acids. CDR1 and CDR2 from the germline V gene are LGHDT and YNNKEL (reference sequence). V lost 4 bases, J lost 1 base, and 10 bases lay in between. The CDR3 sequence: CASSPRDFQETQYF. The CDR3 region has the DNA TGTGCCAGCAGCCCCCGGGACTTCCAAGAGACCCAGTACTTC.

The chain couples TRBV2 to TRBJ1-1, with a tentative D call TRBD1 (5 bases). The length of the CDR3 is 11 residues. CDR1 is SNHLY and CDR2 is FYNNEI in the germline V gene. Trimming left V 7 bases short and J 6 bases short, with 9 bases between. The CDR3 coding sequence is TGTGCCAGCACCCAGGGCTCTGAAGCTTTCTTT. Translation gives CASTQGSEAFF.

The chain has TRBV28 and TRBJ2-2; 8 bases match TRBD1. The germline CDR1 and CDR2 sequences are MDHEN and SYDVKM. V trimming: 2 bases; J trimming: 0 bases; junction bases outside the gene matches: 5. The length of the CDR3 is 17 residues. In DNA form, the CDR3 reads TGTGCCAGCAGTTTAAAGCAGGGGGCGCCGAACACCGGGGAGCTGTTTTTT. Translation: CASSLKQGAPNTGELFF.